These T cell receptor beta chains were read from a single sample in a study of T-cell memory formation after mild COVID-19. Each CDR3 protein gets one entry after TCRdb re-called the 5' RACE reads with MiXCR. The sample has hundreds of thousands of distinct CDR3 sequences, 20% to 25% seen once. Material: PBMCs or a T cell subset sorted from them (not recorded which). These receptors were taken from an adult woman who had mild COVID-19 (a few samples of this study predate the infection). Cell type and time point are not known. Both conserved end residues are part of each CDR3. D genes are given only for firm matches. The size entry is marked missing in some rows and otherwise reads once, few, many or a size class.

d_gene: .
j_gene: TRBJ2-7
v_gene: TRBV5-1
abundance: .
CDR3aa: CASSLMGQGTGLAHEQYF
CDR3nt: TGCGCCAGCAGCTTGATGGGACAGGGGACGGGACTAGCGCACGAGCAGTACTTC

d_gene: TRBD1
j_gene: TRBJ1-2
v_gene: TRBV27
abundance: .
CDR3aa: CASSSDRGTLLTF
CDR3nt: TGTGCCAGCAGTTCAGACAGGGGGACGTTGTTGACCTTC

d_gene: .
j_gene: TRBJ2-3
v_gene: TRBV7-2
abundance: many
CDR3aa: CASSQEGHTDTQYF
CDR3nt: TGTGCCAGCAGCCAAGAGGGACACACAGATACGCAGTATTTT

d_gene: .
j_gene: TRBJ2-3
v_gene: TRBV4-2
abundance: few
CDR3aa: CASSQLVSSTDTQYF
CDR3nt: TGTGCCAGCAGCCAGCTAGTGTCGAGCACAGATACGCAGTATTTT

d_gene: .
j_gene: TRBJ2-7
v_gene: TRBV4-3
abundance: few
CDR3aa: CASSPSGKGSYEQYF
CDR3nt: TGCGCCAGCAGCCCTTCGGGGAAAGGCTCCTACGAGCAGTACTTC

d_gene: TRBD1
j_gene: TRBJ1-5
v_gene: TRBV19
abundance: .
CDR3aa: CASSPGTAGSQPQHF
CDR3nt: TGTGCCAGTAGTCCAGGGACAGCGGGCAGTCAGCCCCAGCATTTT

d_gene: .
j_gene: TRBJ1-1
v_gene: TRBV29-1
abundance: few
CDR3aa: CSVEQPLNTEAFF
CDR3nt: TGCAGCGTTGAACAACCCTTGAACACTGAAGCTTTCTTT

d_gene: .
j_gene: TRBJ2-7
v_gene: TRBV29-1
abundance: few
CDR3aa: CSVEKRRLDRSSSYEQYF
CDR3nt: TGCAGCGTTGAAAAGCGCCGACTCGACAGGAGCAGCTCCTACGAGCAGTACTTC

d_gene: TRBD1
j_gene: TRBJ1-4
v_gene: TRBV6-5
abundance: .
CDR3aa: CASSSRDSLEKLFF
CDR3nt: TGTGCCAGCAGTTCACGGGACAGCCTGGAAAAACTGTTTTTT

d_gene: .
j_gene: TRBJ1-5
v_gene: TRBV7-8
abundance: .
CDR3aa: CASSLGGRGGQPQHF
CDR3nt: TGTGCCAGCAGCTTAGGGGGTAGGGGCGGTCAGCCCCAGCATTTT

d_gene: TRBD1
j_gene: TRBJ2-5
v_gene: TRBV11-2
abundance: few
CDR3aa: CASSLMGQTQETQYF
CDR3nt: TGTGCCAGCAGCTTAATGGGACAGACACAAGAGACCCAGTACTTC

d_gene: .
j_gene: TRBJ2-1
v_gene: TRBV5-6
abundance: few
CDR3aa: CASSYSNNNEQFF
CDR3nt: TGTGCCAGCAGTTACTCGAACAACAATGAGCAGTTCTTC

d_gene: TRBD2
j_gene: TRBJ2-7
v_gene: TRBV20-1
abundance: few
CDR3aa: CSGLEVLAGKYEQYF
CDR3nt: TGCAGCGGCCTGGAGGTACTAGCGGGAAAGTACGAGCAGTACTTC

d_gene: .
j_gene: TRBJ1-2
v_gene: TRBV12-3/TRBV12-4
abundance: few
CDR3aa: CASSLEWGESSTVQLYGYTF
CDR3nt: TGTGCCAGCAGTTTAGAATGGGGCGAGTCGAGTACAGTCCAACTCTATGGCTACACCTTC

d_gene: .
j_gene: TRBJ1-1
v_gene: TRBV7-9
abundance: few
CDR3aa: CASSPLPANTEAFF
CDR3nt: TGTGCCAGCAGCCCCCTACCCGCGAACACTGAAGCTTTCTTT

d_gene: .
j_gene: TRBJ2-7
v_gene: TRBV7-9
abundance: many
CDR3aa: CASSYTGPNYEQYF
CDR3nt: TGTGCCAGCAGCTACACGGGACCAAACTACGAGCAGTACTTC

d_gene: .
j_gene: TRBJ1-2
v_gene: TRBV7-9
abundance: .
CDR3aa: CASSLAGSYDYGYTF
CDR3nt: TGTGCCAGCAGCTTAGCGGGCAGCTACGACTATGGCTACACCTTC

d_gene: .
j_gene: TRBJ2-1
v_gene: TRBV5-1
abundance: few
CDR3aa: CASSLNEGDNEQFF
CDR3nt: TGCGCCAGCAGCTTGAATGAGGGCGACAATGAGCAGTTCTTC

d_gene: .
j_gene: TRBJ1-2
v_gene: TRBV5-6
abundance: .
CDR3aa: CASSEVTTFYGYTF
CDR3nt: TGTGCCAGCAGCGAGGTTACAACCTTCTATGGCTACACCTTC

d_gene: TRBD2
j_gene: TRBJ2-3
v_gene: TRBV7-8
abundance: few
CDR3aa: CASSLSEPGLAGSDTQYF
CDR3nt: TGTGCCAGCAGCTTATCCGAACCGGGACTAGCGGGTTCAGATACGCAGTATTTT

d_gene: .
j_gene: TRBJ2-3
v_gene: TRBV20-1
abundance: few
CDR3aa: CSAPSLAVGADTQYF
CDR3nt: TGCAGTGCTCCCTCTTTAGCGGTGGGCGCAGATACGCAGTATTTT

d_gene: TRBD1
j_gene: TRBJ2-1
v_gene: TRBV2
abundance: few
CDR3aa: CASSGEGASYNEQFF
CDR3nt: TGTGCCAGCAGTGGAGAGGGGGCATCCTACAATGAGCAGTTCTTC

d_gene: .
j_gene: TRBJ1-1
v_gene: TRBV15
abundance: .
CDR3aa: CATGGGYGTEAFF
CDR3nt: TGTGCCACCGGGGGTGGTTATGGCACTGAAGCTTTCTTT

d_gene: TRBD2
j_gene: TRBJ2-7
v_gene: TRBV5-5
abundance: few
CDR3aa: CASSLNPRGGDYEQYF
CDR3nt: TGTGCCAGCAGCCTGAACCCCCGGGGAGGGGACTACGAGCAGTACTTC

d_gene: TRBD2
j_gene: TRBJ2-2
v_gene: TRBV24-1
abundance: .
CDR3aa: CATSDLSGGKLFF
CDR3nt: TGTGCCACCAGTGATTTGTCCGGGGGGAAGCTGTTTTTT

d_gene: .
j_gene: TRBJ2-1
v_gene: TRBV30
abundance: .
CDR3aa: CAWRHRGVLEQFF
CDR3nt: TGTGCCTGGAGGCACCGAGGGGTTCTTGAGCAGTTCTTC

d_gene: TRBD2
j_gene: TRBJ2-4
v_gene: TRBV7-2
abundance: few
CDR3aa: CASSFDSGSRGNIQYF
CDR3nt: TGTGCCAGCAGCTTCGATAGCGGGAGTCGGGGAAACATTCAGTACTTC

d_gene: TRBD1
j_gene: TRBJ1-5
v_gene: TRBV4-1
abundance: .
CDR3aa: CASRPTGGSQPQHF
CDR3nt: TGCGCCAGCAGACCTACAGGGGGTAGTCAGCCCCAGCATTTT

d_gene: .
j_gene: TRBJ2-7
v_gene: TRBV12-3/TRBV12-4
abundance: .
CDR3aa: CASSLGVTLEQYF
CDR3nt: TGTGCCAGCAGTTTAGGTGTAACTCTCGAGCAGTACTTC

d_gene: TRBD2
j_gene: TRBJ2-5
v_gene: TRBV5-1
abundance: once
CDR3aa: CASTHGGEGRETQYF
CDR3nt: TGCGCCAGCACCCACGGTGGGGAGGGCAGAGAGACCCAGTACTTC

d_gene: .
j_gene: TRBJ2-7
v_gene: TRBV7-9
abundance: .
CDR3aa: CASSLAGIPYEQYF
CDR3nt: TGTGCCAGCAGCTTAGCCGGGATCCCCTACGAGCAGTACTTC

d_gene: .
j_gene: TRBJ1-1
v_gene: TRBV29-1
abundance: .
CDR3aa: CSVAKGLTEAFF
CDR3nt: TGCAGCGTTGCTAAAGGTCTTACTGAAGCTTTCTTT

d_gene: TRBD2
j_gene: TRBJ2-1
v_gene: TRBV4-3
abundance: few
CDR3aa: CASSQDLMSLAGVNEQFF
CDR3nt: TGCGCCAGCAGCCAAGATCTTATGTCACTAGCGGGAGTCAATGAGCAGTTCTTC

d_gene: TRBD1
j_gene: TRBJ2-7
v_gene: TRBV20-1
abundance: few
CDR3aa: CSALTGGSYEQYF
CDR3nt: TGCAGTGCTCTGACAGGGGGCTCCTACGAGCAGTACTTC

d_gene: TRBD2
j_gene: TRBJ2-3
v_gene: TRBV5-1
abundance: .
CDR3aa: CASSLALVAGTSTDTQYF
CDR3nt: TGCGCCAGCAGCTTGGCCCTGGTAGCGGGGACTAGCACAGATACGCAGTATTTT

d_gene: TRBD1
j_gene: TRBJ1-1
v_gene: TRBV29-1
abundance: .
CDR3aa: CSGEQGARTEAFF
CDR3nt: TGCAGCGGGGAACAGGGGGCGCGTACTGAAGCTTTCTTT

d_gene: .
j_gene: TRBJ2-7
v_gene: TRBV29-1
abundance: few
CDR3aa: CSVAGPGPLGTEQYF
CDR3nt: TGCAGCGTTGCAGGTCCCGGGCCGCTTGGGACCGAGCAGTACTTC

d_gene: TRBD2
j_gene: TRBJ2-1
v_gene: TRBV5-4
abundance: few
CDR3aa: CASSLGSGGADNEQFF
CDR3nt: TGTGCCAGCAGCTTGGGTAGCGGGGGGGCCGACAATGAGCAGTTCTTC

d_gene: .
j_gene: TRBJ1-2
v_gene: TRBV7-6
abundance: few
CDR3aa: CASSLGANRLYGYTF
CDR3nt: TGTGCCAGCAGCTTAGGGGCCAACAGGCTCTATGGCTACACCTTC

d_gene: .
j_gene: TRBJ1-4
v_gene: TRBV5-6
abundance: few
CDR3aa: CASSPSPAATNEKLFF
CDR3nt: TGTGCCAGCAGCCCCTCGCCCGCTGCAACTAATGAAAAACTGTTTTTT

d_gene: .
j_gene: TRBJ1-1
v_gene: TRBV11-2
abundance: few
CDR3aa: CASSSDRQVEAFF
CDR3nt: TGTGCCAGCAGCTCCGATAGACAGGTTGAAGCTTTCTTT

d_gene: .
j_gene: TRBJ1-6
v_gene: TRBV6-6
abundance: .
CDR3aa: CASSYSADRSPLHF
CDR3nt: TGTGCCAGCAGTTACTCGGCGGATCGCTCACCCCTCCACTTT

d_gene: TRBD2
j_gene: TRBJ2-2
v_gene: TRBV7-6
abundance: .
CDR3aa: CASSFGSRGENTGELFF
CDR3nt: TGTGCCAGCAGCTTCGGGTCACGGGGGGAGAACACCGGGGAGCTGTTTTTT

d_gene: .
j_gene: TRBJ2-3
v_gene: TRBV29-1
abundance: few
CDR3aa: CSAPMGGGGTDTQYF
CDR3nt: TGCAGCGCTCCGATGGGTGGAGGGGGCACAGATACGCAGTATTTT

d_gene: TRBD2
j_gene: TRBJ2-1
v_gene: TRBV6-6
abundance: .
CDR3aa: CASRPPGLAANEQFF
CDR3nt: TGTGCCAGCAGACCCCCAGGACTAGCGGCGAATGAGCAGTTCTTC

d_gene: .
j_gene: TRBJ2-7
v_gene: TRBV4-3
abundance: few
CDR3aa: CASSQAPGTHIDHYEQYF
CDR3nt: TGCGCCAGCAGCCAAGCCCCTGGGACACACATTGACCATTACGAGCAGTACTTC

d_gene: .
j_gene: TRBJ2-7
v_gene: TRBV3-1
abundance: many
CDR3aa: CASSQDYEQYF
CDR3nt: TGTGCCAGCAGCCAAGACTACGAGCAGTACTTC

d_gene: .
j_gene: TRBJ2-3
v_gene: TRBV15
abundance: .
CDR3aa: CATSSEDPDTQYF
CDR3nt: TGTGCCACCAGCAGTGAGGACCCAGATACGCAGTATTTT

d_gene: .
j_gene: TRBJ2-3
v_gene: TRBV3-1
abundance: .
CDR3aa: CASSQEWMRDTQYF
CDR3nt: TGTGCCAGCAGCCAAGAGTGGATGAGAGATACGCAGTATTTT